The 28 T cell receptor beta chains below were found in one sample sequenced in a study of Ad26.COV2.S vaccination and SARS-CoV-2 variants (dated by TCRdb to the early 2020s). Interpreted using the paper, the treatment or condition label stands for: around 19 received Ad26.COV2.S at low or high dose, single or two shots; 5 received placebo; per-sample allocation not given. For vaccine and placebo recipients, the sequenced repertoires came from samples collected on day 63 after the first injection. The library was produced with the immunoSEQ multiplex PCR assay. Here the immuneACCESS table is served through TCRdb, limited to in-frame sequences with V and J called. Missing clones are a known gap in these copies; in checked studies unresolved V genes cover under half, and the rest lacks a known reason. Across this sample there are around 320,000 clones, with around 86% seen only once. The ten largest make up about 3% of the sample.

The source material was peripheral blood, sampled in a trial of Ad26.COV2.S vaccine versus placebo. The source of these receptors is a person between 18 and 65 years old who received the Ad26.COV2.S COVID-19 vaccine or a placebo.

The CDR3 protein is CASSPDNSNQPQHF. CDR3 DNA sequence: TGTGCCAGCAGTCCGGATAATAGCAATCAGCCCCAGCATTTT. This chain joins TRBV6-5 and TRBJ1-5; D is unresolved. The V gene's germline CDR1 is MNHEY and CDR2 SVGAGI. Between the trimmed V and J ends, which lost 5 bases and 0 bases, there was a span of 8 bases. CDR3 length: 14 residues.

The V gene is TRBV5-5, the J gene TRBJ1-2; D remains unclear. The germline V and J ends were trimmed by 1 base and 1 base, with 8 bases remaining between them. The CDR3 is made up of 14 amino acids. In germline, CDR1 is SGHKS, CDR2 YYEKEE (reference sequence). The CDR3 nucleotides are TGTGCCAGCAGCTTGAGGCCAGATAACTATGGCTACACCTTC. It encodes CASSLRPDNYGYTF. Together with reference TRBV5-5 and TRBJ1-2, the CDR3 gives the full variable domain: DAGVTQSPTHLIKTRGQQVTLRCSPISGHKSVSWYQQVLGQGPQFIFQYYEKEERGRGNFPDRFSARQFPNYSSELNVNALLLGDSALYLCASSLRPDNYGYTFGSGTRLTVV.

This sequence joins TRBV4-3 and TRBJ1-3; 7 positions agree with TRBD1. Germline lookup yields CDR1 LGHNA and CDR2 YSLEER. This CDR3 contains 15 residues. J gave up 2 bases and V 4 bases, and 5 bases lay outside the gene matches. CDR3 nucleotide sequence: TGCGCCAGCAGCCTAGGAGGGGGCCCTGGAAACACCATATATTTT. Its protein product is CASSLGGGPGNTIYF.

The chain is built from TRBV5-1 and TRBJ1-1; D possibly corresponds to TRBD1 (6 bases). The V gene's germline CDR1 is SGHRS and CDR2 YFSETQ. The V end was cut by 5 bases, the J end by 2 bases, with 7 bases between. The CDR3 spans 12 residues. CDR3 nucleotide sequence: TGCGCCAGCAGGACAGGTAACACTGAAGCTTTCTTT. Translation gives CASRTGNTEAFF.

The J gene is TRBJ1-5, the V gene TRBV7-2; D remains unclear. The ends were cut back, 1 base at V and 2 bases at J, with 6 bases in the middle. Germline lookup yields CDR1 SGHTA and CDR2 FQGNSA. The CDR3 has 14 amino acids. CDR3 coding DNA: TGTGCCAGCAGCTTAGGCGAGGGCAATCAGCCCCAGCATTTT. Protein product: CASSLGEGNQPQHF. The full variable domain, with the rest looked up from reference TRBV7-2 and TRBJ1-5, is GAGVSQSPSNKVTEKGKDVELRCDPISGHTALYWYRQSLGQGLEFLIYFQGNSAPDKSGLPSDRFSAERTGGSVSTLTIQRTQQEDSAVYLCASSLGEGNQPQHFGDGTRLSIL.

The chain links TRBV19 to TRBJ1-2, with 7 bases that match TRBD1. V trimming: 7 bases; J trimming: 4 bases; junction bases outside the gene matches: 15. Per the germline V gene, CDR1 is LNHDA and CDR2 is SQIVND (reference sequence). This CDR3 region has 16 residues. This CDR3 is CASTPWAGQYFYGYTF. As DNA, the CDR3 is TGTGCCAGTACCCCATGGGCGGGACAGTATTTCTATGGCTACACCTTC.

V usage is TRBV5-8 and J usage is TRBJ1-1; D is possibly TRBD1 (6 bases). CDR3 size: 15 residues. V dropped 7 bases and J dropped 3 bases, with 19 bases sitting between them. CDR1 is SGHTS and CDR2 is YDEGEE in the germline V gene. CDR3 loop: CASRLGGLRHTEAFF. The DNA for the CDR3 is TGTGCCAGCCGTTTGGGGGGGCTTCGGCACACTGAAGCTTTCTTT.

The rearrangement joins TRBV6-5 to TRBJ2-1; TRBD1 matches at 7 bases. Trimming cost V 5 bases and J 4 bases; bases outside gene matches: 8. The CDR3 runs 15 residues. CDR1 MNHEY and CDR2 SVGAGI come from the germline V gene. The CDR3 sequence is CASSRGQRLYNEQFF. The CDR3 nucleotides are TGTGCCAGCAGTCGGGGACAGAGGCTTTACAATGAGCAGTTCTTC.

The genes are TRBV29-1 and TRBJ1-5; 10 bases match TRBD1. Trimming at V came to 5 bases and at J to 7 bases, leaving 14 bases not matched to a gene. The CDR3 is 16 amino acids. In germline, CDR1 is SQVTM, CDR2 ANQGSEA. The CDR3 DNA follows: TGCAGCGTTCTCACCGGGACAGGGGCTTCAGGACAGCCCCAGCATTTT. It codes for CSVLTGTGASGQPQHF.

This chain connects TRBV5-8 to TRBJ1-5; D not resolved. The CDR3 extends over 14 amino acids. Germline CDR1 is SGHTS and CDR2 is YDEGEE. Trimming pared 3 bases from V and 0 bases from J, leaving 7 bases between. CDR3 DNA: TGTGCCAGCAGCTACGGGAATAGCAATCAGCCCCAGCATTTT. Translating it yields CASSYGNSNQPQHF.

The V call is TRBV5-4, the J call TRBJ2-7; either TRBD1 or TRBD2 may fit D (5 bases each). The CDR3 sequence is 15 residues long. Germline V gene sequence: CDR1 SGHNT, CDR2 YYREEE (reference sequence). The V end was cut by 2 bases, the J end by 4 bases, with 16 bases between. The chain's CDR3 is CASSFGTPNAYEQYF. The CDR3 coding sequence is TGTGCCAGCAGCTTTGGGACCCCAAATGCTTACGAGCAGTACTTC.

This clone was detected only once. CDR3 residues: CASSNLISDRVGNQPQHF. The CDR3 DNA sequence: TGTGCCAGCAGCAATCTGATTTCGGACAGGGTCGGGAATCAGCCCCAGCATTTT. V and J are TRBV21-1 and TRBJ1-5; TRBD1 is the table's D call and was not checked against the DNA. TRBV21-1 is deemed a pseudogene. The CDR3 has 18 amino acids.

This chain joins TRBV4-2 and TRBJ2-3; D is unclear. This CDR3 has 16 residues. Trimming took off 0 bases at V and 6 bases at J, with 16 bases between the two ends. Germline V CDR1 and CDR2: LGHNA, YNFKEQ. The CDR3 loop is CASSQETLDRVDTQYF. In nucleotides, the CDR3 is TGTGCCAGCAGCCAAGAGACCCTGGACCGAGTTGATACGCAGTATTTT.

The gene calls are TRBV4-2 and TRBJ2-3, with 9 bases matching TRBD1. CDR3 length equals 17 residues. J gave up 0 bases and V 0 bases, and 4 bases lay outside the gene matches. The germline V gene encodes CDR1 LGHNA and CDR2 YNFKEQ. The CDR3 region has the DNA TGTGCCAGCAGCCAAGAGGACAGGGGCCCGAGCACAGATACGCAGTATTTT. It translates to CASSQEDRGPSTDTQYF.

This chain uses TRBV9 with TRBJ2-1, with D perhaps given as TRBD1 or TRBD2 (5 bases each). The V and J ends lost 4 bases and 4 bases respectively, with 18 bases between them. The CDR3 is 16 residues long. CDR1 is SGDLS and CDR2 is YYNGEE in the germline V gene. CDR3 coding DNA: TGTGCCAGCAGCCCTTTTTGGGACCAACTATACAATGAGCAGTTCTTC. Residues: CASSPFWDQLYNEQFF.

V usage is TRBV7-8 and J usage is TRBJ2-7; a weak D match, TRBD2 (5 bases). The V gene's germline CDR1 is SGHVS and CDR2 FQNEAQ. This CDR3 is built from 16 residues. V was trimmed by 5 bases and J by 1 base, leaving 18 bases between them. CDR3 DNA: TGTGCCAGCAGCCCGATGCCCCGGGAACCGTCCTACGAGCAGTACTTC. This encodes CASSPMPREPSYEQYF.

The chain has TRBV24-1 and TRBJ1-5, with unresolved D. This CDR3 has 13 amino acids. CDR1 KGHDR and CDR2 SFDVKD come from the germline V gene. Trimming removed 4 bases at V and 2 bases at J, with 5 bases between. The CDR3 nucleotides read TGTGCCACCAGTGAGGAGGGCAATCAGCCCCAGCATTTT. Translating gives CATSEEGNQPQHF.

The V gene is TRBV27, the J gene TRBJ1-2; D ambiguous. This CDR3 spans 14 amino acids. The V end was cut by 1 base, the J end by 2 bases, with 8 bases between. Germline lookup yields CDR1 MNHEY and CDR2 SMNVEV (reference sequence). The CDR3 region has the DNA TGTGCCAGCAGTTTATATCCAGCCAACTATGGCTACACCTTC. This sequence encodes CASSLYPANYGYTF.

The rearrangement uses TRBV7-9 and TRBJ2-5, with 8 nucleotides matching TRBD1. CDR1 SEHNR and CDR2 FQNEAQ come from the germline V gene (reference sequence). J gave up 2 bases and V 0 bases, and 5 bases lay outside the gene matches. The CDR3 runs 16 residues. CDR3 residues: CASSLARTGPQETQYF. CDR3 in DNA: TGTGCCAGCAGCTTAGCTCGGACAGGGCCACAAGAGACCCAGTACTTC. Looking up the rest from reference TRBV7-9 and TRBJ2-5 gives the full variable domain: DTGVSQNPRHKITKRGQNVTFRCDPISEHNRLYWYRQTLGQGPEFLTYFQNEAQLEKSRLLSDRFSAERPKGSFSTLEIQRTEQGDSAMYLCASSLARTGPQETQYFGPGTRLLVL.

Points on this clone: Distinct nucleotide sequences in the sample also encode this CDR3. The chain uses TRBV2 and TRBJ2-2; 8 nucleotides match TRBD2. The CDR3 contains 18 residues. The junction had 9 bases not matched to a gene; V was cut back by 3 bases and J by 0 bases. Germline V gene sequence: CDR1 SNHLY, CDR2 FYNNEI. CDR3 sequence reads: CASSDIPETSANTGELFF. CDR3 nucleotides: TGTGCCAGCAGTGATATACCGGAGACTAGCGCGAACACCGGGGAGCTGTTTTTT.

Concerning this clone: Other DNA sequences in this sample translate to the same CDR3. This chain connects TRBV6-1 to TRBJ2-7; D unresolved. Germline V gene sequence: CDR1 MNHNS, CDR2 SASEGT. This CDR3 spans 11 amino acids. V lost 2 bases to trimming and J lost 4 bases, with 3 bases between them. The CDR3, as DNA: TGTGCCAGCAGTGAAAGATACGAGCAGTACTTC. Amino acids: CASSERYEQYF.

The chain employs TRBV12-3 or TRBV12-4 and TRBJ2-1; D is possibly TRBD1 (6 bases). V lost 5 bases and J lost 7, with 9 bases in between. The CDR3 runs 12 residues. The CDR3: CASSKTGNEQFF. The CDR3 bases are TGTGCCAGCAGTAAGACAGGTAATGAGCAGTTCTTC.

The chain recombines TRBV7-9 with TRBJ1-1, with a possible D match to TRBD1 (5 bases). This CDR3 contains 17 residues. The V end was cut by 4 bases, the J end by 3 bases, with 21 bases between. Germline CDR1 SEHNR, CDR2 FQNEAQ (reference sequence). The CDR3 protein is CASSSKRGFYLDTEAFF. The CDR3 nucleotides read TGTGCCAGCAGCTCCAAGCGGGGCTTTTATTTGGACACTGAAGCTTTCTTT.

Of note for this clone: This same CDR3 is encoded by further DNA sequences in the sample. The V gene is TRBV6-5, the J gene TRBJ1-2, with D tentatively TRBD1 (5 bases). This CDR3 spans 14 amino acids. The germline CDR1 and CDR2 sequences are MNHEY and SVGAGI. Trimming cost V 2 bases and J 4 bases, with 11 bases left between them. The CDR3 region has the DNA TGTGCCAGCAGTTACGGGGGGAGGAGCTATGGCTACACCTTC. Its protein product is CASSYGGRSYGYTF.

This chain joins TRBV3-1 (or the pseudogene TRBV3-2) and TRBJ1-6; the match to TRBD1 covers 7 bases. Trimming cost V 5 bases and J 3 bases; bases outside gene matches: 4. The CDR3 contains 15 residues. CDR1 and CDR2 from the germline V gene are LGHDT and YNNKEL (reference sequence). CDR3 DNA: TGTGCCAGCAGCACACGACAGGGCTATAATTCACCCCTCCACTTT. Translation: CASSTRQGYNSPLHF.

V usage is TRBV24-1 and J usage is TRBJ2-7; tentative D call: TRBD1 (6 bases). Germline lookup yields CDR1 KGHDR and CDR2 SFDVKD. The CDR3 sequence is 11 residues long. The germline V and J ends were trimmed by 7 bases and 6 bases, with 9 bases remaining between them. The CDR3 DNA is TGTGCCACCAGGCACAGGGTCGAGCAGTACTTC. Protein sequence: CATRHRVEQYF.

The rearrangement links TRBV5-6 to TRBJ1-1; weak D call: TRBD1 (6 bases). There are 12 residues in the CDR3. The ends were cut back, 5 bases at V and 5 bases at J, with 10 bases in the middle. Germline CDR1 SGHDT, CDR2 YYEEEE. CDR3: CASSRQGTEAFF. The CDR3 nucleotides read TGTGCCAGCAGTCGGCAGGGGACTGAAGCTTTCTTT. The variable domain in full, with the rest retrieved from reference TRBV5-6 and TRBJ1-1, is DAGVTQSPTHLIKTRGQQVTLRCSPKSGHDTVSWYQQALGQGPQFIFQYYEEEERQRGNFPDRFSGHQFPNYSSELNVNALLLGDSALYLCASSRQGTEAFFGQGTRLTVV.

This clone was observed once. The chain couples TRBV20-1 to TRBJ1-1; maybe TRBD1 (5 bases). The CDR3 contains 11 residues. Germline CDR1 is DFQATT and CDR2 is SNEGSKA (reference sequence). Trimming removed 6 bases at V and 7 bases at J, with 12 bases between. Here the CDR3 DNA reads TGCAGTGCAAGGGGCCAGAATGAAGCTTTCTTT. The encoded protein is CSARGQNEAFF.